This T cell receptor (beta chain) was captured by sequencing in a study of blood T cell repertoires in COVID-19. V was clipped by 0 bases and J by 1 base; unmatched bases: 7. Germline V CDR1 and CDR2: LGHNA, YSLEER. The CDR3 has 18 amino acids. This table comes from immunoSEQ multiplex PCR, and its TCRdb copy is limited to in-frame clones, with some not included. The sample consists of 300,000 to 350,000 clones, roughly 87% of them appearing once. Specimen: peripheral blood. This chain uses TRBV4-3 with TRBJ2-1; 9 bases are shared with TRBD2. This TCR was sampled from a man younger than 30 with active or convalescent COVID-19. CDR3 coding DNA: TGCGCCAGCAGCCAAGATTGGGCGGGGGGGCCGTCCTACAATGAGCAGTTCTTC. Protein product: CASSQDWAGGPSYNEQFF.